Following are 22 T cell receptor beta chains from one sample sequenced in a study of shared clonotypes between healthy human individuals. Repertoires were generated with immunoSEQ multiplex PCR, while TCRdb's copy carries only in-frame clones and drops some. Among some 2 million clones listed, approximately 94% were seen once. Positively selected for CCR7, the CD45RO-negative cells used as naive CD8 cells excluded terminally differentiated effector memory CD45RA+ cells. Sequencing was carried out using naive CD8+ T cells sorted from blood. These receptors all come from a young man in good health.

The rearrangement uses TRBV7-9 and TRBJ2-1; TRBD2 aligns across 10 bases. The germline V gene has CDR1 SEHNR and CDR2 FQNEAQ (reference sequence). The CDR3 loop spans 16 amino acids. Trimming took 0 bases from V and 4 from J; bases not matched to a gene: 3. CDR3 nucleotide sequence: TGTGCCAGCAGCTTAGCGGGACTAGCGCAGTACAATGAGCAGTTCTTC. It encodes CASSLAGLAQYNEQFF.

The chain employs TRBV7-2 and TRBJ1-5; D possibly corresponds to TRBD1 (5 bases). The CDR3 contains 17 residues. The V end was cut by 4 bases, the J end by 2 bases, with 18 bases between. The germline gives CDR1 SGHTA, CDR2 FQGNSA. As DNA, the CDR3 is TGTGCCAGCAGCTCTAGTGGGGCAGTAAGGGGCAATCAGCCCCAGCATTTT. Its protein product is CASSSSGAVRGNQPQHF.

The V gene is TRBV5-6, the J gene TRBJ2-7; D may match TRBD1 or TRBD2 (6 bases each). Trimming pared 3 bases from V and 7 bases from J, leaving 17 bases between. This CDR3 comprises 14 residues. Germline CDR1 is SGHDT and CDR2 is YYEEEE. CDR3 loop: CASSSWGARGEQYF. The CDR3 DNA reads TGTGCCAGCAGCTCGTGGGGGGCAAGAGGGGAGCAGTACTTC.

This chain links TRBV4-1 with TRBJ2-7; 12 nucleotides align to TRBD2. V shed 5 bases and J 3 bases; nucleotides not matched to a gene: 2. The CDR3 runs 14 residues. Germline V gene data show CDR1 as MGHRA and CDR2 as YSYEKL. The DNA for the CDR3 is TGCGCCAGCAGCTGGGGACTAGCGGGCTACGAGCAGTACTTC. As protein: CASSWGLAGYEQYF.

This rearrangement joins TRBV7-2 to TRBJ2-7; 10 nucleotides align to TRBD1. The V and J ends lost 5 bases and 3 bases, in that order; junction bases with no gene match: 7. This CDR3 region has 15 residues. The germline V gene has CDR1 SGHTA and CDR2 FQGNSA. CDR3 in DNA: TGTGCCAGCAGCGATCCGGGACAGGGGATCTACGAGCAGTACTTC. This sequence encodes CASSDPGQGIYEQYF.

The CDR3 region is CASSEGALGTGELFF. The CDR3, as DNA: TGTGCCAGCAGTGAGGGGGCCCTCGGCACCGGGGAGCTGTTTTTT. The chain joins TRBV2 to TRBJ2-2; tentative D call: TRBD1 (6 bases). The CDR3 loop spans 15 amino acids. Trimming removed 3 bases at V and 4 bases at J, with 12 bases between. Germline loops: CDR1 SNHLY, CDR2 FYNNEI. The whole variable domain, remainder taken from reference TRBV2 and TRBJ2-2, is EPEVTQTPSHQVTQMGQEVILRCVPISNHLYFYWYRQILGQKVEFLVSFYNNEISEKSEIFDDQFSVERPDGSNFTLKIRSTKLEDSAMYFCASSEGALGTGELFFGEGSRLTVL.

As for this clone: The sample holds other DNA sequences that translate to the same CDR3. The chain employs TRBV28 and TRBJ2-7, with D possibly matching TRBD2 (5 bases). The CDR3 has 12 residues. Germline V gives CDR1 MDHEN, CDR2 SYDVKM. Trimming took 2 bases from V and 3 from J, leaving 5 bases between them. The DNA for the CDR3 is TGTGCCAGCAGTTTACGGGGCTACGAGCAGTACTTC. This encodes CASSLRGYEQYF.

V gene TRBV7-8 combines with J gene TRBJ2-7; TRBD2 aligns across 13 bases. The V gene's germline CDR1 is SGHVS and CDR2 FQNEAQ. The CDR3 is 17 residues long. V gave up 6 bases and J gave up 2 bases; unmatched junction bases: 10. CDR3 sequence: CASSQGLAGSQTYEQYF. CDR3 coding DNA: TGTGCCAGCAGTCAGGGACTAGCGGGAAGCCAAACCTACGAGCAGTACTTC.

This sequence joins TRBV5-5 and TRBJ1-1; D is uncertain. The length of the CDR3 is 13 residues. Germline CDR1 reads SGHKS; CDR2 reads YYEKEE (reference sequence). Trimming left V 0 bases short and J 6 bases short, with 9 bases between. Written as DNA, the CDR3 is TGTGCCAGCAGCTTGGATGTGGACGCTGAAGCTTTCTTT. Protein: CASSLDVDAEAFF.

This clone has just one count. The rearrangement joins TRBV2 to TRBJ1-4, with D possibly TRBD1 on 6 matching bases. This CDR3 is 15 amino acids long. V was shortened by 6 bases and J by 8 bases, with 19 bases between the two germline ends. Germline V gives CDR1 SNHLY, CDR2 FYNNEI. The CDR3 spells CASSWEDSVGEKLFF. The CDR3 nucleotides are TGTGCCAGCAGCTGGGAGGACAGCGTCGGCGAAAAACTGTTTTTT. The full variable domain, its missing parts supplied by reference TRBV2 and TRBJ1-4, is EPEVTQTPSHQVTQMGQEVILRCVPISNHLYFYWYRQILGQKVEFLVSFYNNEISEKSEIFDDQFSVERPDGSNFTLKIRSTKLEDSAMYFCASSWEDSVGEKLFFGSGTQLSVL.

The J gene is TRBJ1-2, the V gene TRBV6-5; D remains ambiguous. This CDR3 has 13 amino acids. The germline CDR1 and CDR2 sequences are MNHEY and SVGAGI. Trimming left V 10 bases short and J 7 bases short, with 19 bases between. In DNA, the CDR3 is TGTGCCATCAGCGTCGGGCCGCCGCGTGGCTACACCTTC. Amino acids: CAISVGPPRGYTF.

The V and J genes are TRBV6-5 and TRBJ1-2, with TRBD1 matching 7 bases. V lost 0 bases, J lost 2 bases, and 6 bases stayed unmatched. Germline V gives CDR1 MNHEY, CDR2 SVGAGI. The CDR3 is made up of 16 amino acids. For the CDR3, the DNA is TGTGCCAGCAGTTACTCGAAAGGGGGCGAGAACTATGGCTACACCTTC. This encodes CASSYSKGGENYGYTF.

V gene TRBV19 combines with J gene TRBJ1-6, with D perhaps TRBD1 (5 bases). V lost 5 bases and J lost 9, with 8 bases in between. The CDR3 loop spans 12 amino acids. Germline CDR1 is LNHDA and CDR2 is SQIVND (reference sequence). CDR3: CASSFGGSPLHF. DNA for the CDR3: TGTGCCAGTAGTTTTGGGGGTTCACCCCTCCACTTT.

The V call is TRBV4-3, the J call TRBJ2-1, with D hard to call. The germline CDR1 and CDR2 sequences are LGHNA and YSLEER. Trimming took off 4 bases at V and 5 bases at J, with 12 bases between the two ends. The CDR3 contains 14 residues. The CDR3: CASSLVDEDNEQFF. The CDR3 DNA sequence: TGCGCCAGCAGCCTAGTGGACGAAGACAATGAGCAGTTCTTC.

The chain joins TRBV6-5 to TRBJ2-1; 12 nucleotides line up with TRBD2. V was clipped by 6 bases and J by 10 bases; unmatched bases: 7. Germline V gene lookup returns CDR1 MNHEY and CDR2 SVGAGI. The CDR3 is 14 amino acids. The CDR3 region is CASSSTSGSDEQFF. CDR3 bases: TGTGCCAGCAGCTCGACTAGCGGGAGTGACGAGCAGTTCTTC.

This clone was seen only once. The chain recombines TRBV13 with TRBJ2-7; 8 positions match TRBD1. CDR1 is PRHDT and CDR2 is FYEKMQ in the germline V gene (reference sequence). Germline trimming cut 4 bases from V and 3 bases from J; bases unmatched to any gene: 8. This CDR3 has 15 residues. The CDR3: CASSSWTGNLYEQYF. For the CDR3, the DNA is TGTGCCAGCAGCTCGTGGACAGGGAATCTCTACGAGCAGTACTTC.

A note on this clone: Other DNA sequences within the sample encode an identical CDR3. The rearrangement uses TRBV7-9 and TRBJ1-5; D gene ambiguous. The CDR3 is made up of 13 amino acids. The germline gives CDR1 SEHNR, CDR2 FQNEAQ (reference sequence). Trimming removed 1 base at V and 5 bases at J, with 6 bases between. The CDR3 sequence: CASSLEGYQPQHF. The DNA of the CDR3 is TGTGCCAGCAGCTTAGAGGGCTATCAGCCCCAGCATTTT.

The rearrangement joins TRBV7-6 to TRBJ2-1, with 12 bases that match TRBD2. This CDR3 has 16 residues. V gave up 2 bases and J gave up 6 bases; unmatched junction bases: 5. Germline V gives CDR1 SGHVS, CDR2 FNYEAQ. CDR3: CASSLTTSGSINEQFF. Here the CDR3 DNA reads TGTGCCAGCAGCTTAACGACTAGCGGGAGTATCAATGAGCAGTTCTTC.

J is TRBJ2-1 and V is TRBV2, with TRBD2 identical over 16 bases. V shed 4 bases, J shed 9 bases, and the junction held 9 bases outside the gene matches. CDR3 size: 17 residues. The germline CDR1 and CDR2 sequences are SNHLY and FYNNEI. As DNA, the CDR3 is TGTGCCAGCAGTGGAGGGACTAGCGGGAGGGCCAGGATTGAGCAGTTCTTC. Protein: CASSGGTSGRARIEQFF.

J is TRBJ1-4 and V is TRBV5-1, with D hard to call. The CDR3 has 14 residues. The germline CDR1 and CDR2 sequences are SGHRS and YFSETQ. V dropped 0 bases and J dropped 0 bases, with 3 bases sitting between them. For the CDR3, the DNA is TGCGCCAGCAGCTTGGGACCAACTAATGAAAAACTGTTTTTT. Its translation: CASSLGPTNEKLFF.

The chain is built from TRBV27 and TRBJ2-4, with TRBD1 identical over 10 bases. The CDR3 runs 14 residues. V lost 8 bases, J lost 8 bases, and 9 bases stayed unmatched. The germline V gene encodes CDR1 MNHEY and CDR2 SMNVEV (reference sequence). Here the CDR3 DNA reads TGTGCCAGCTCACCCGGGACAGGGGAGTACATTCAGTACTTC. It translates to CASSPGTGEYIQYF.

The chain carries TRBV5-6 and TRBJ1-4; D might be TRBD1 (6 bases). This CDR3 comprises 17 residues. V lost 0 bases and J 3 bases, leaving 15 bases between the germline ends. In germline, CDR1 is SGHDT, CDR2 YYEEEE. The CDR3 is CASSLAAWGRANEKLFF. Here the CDR3 DNA reads TGTGCCAGCAGCTTGGCGGCTTGGGGGCGAGCTAATGAAAAACTGTTTTTT.